One and the same sample provided the 32 T cell receptor beta chains below, sequenced in a study of CD8 T cells in Susac syndrome (dated by TCRdb to between 2018 and 2021). To prepare the library, the immunoSEQ multiplex PCR assay was applied. RNA was extracted with the RNeasy kit and about 0.5 to 1 ug was reverse transcribed using random hexamers. TCRdb trimmed the raw reads at Q25, called clones with MiXCR and kept productive beta chains. Each CDR3 protein gets just one entry, which takes the most common genes and DNA from the rows behind it. The sample contains 80,000 or so distinct CDR3 sequences, more than 85% of them found a single time. The ten largest make up approximately 0.52% of the sample. Specimen: CD4+ T cells from PBMCs. Receptor source: a human donor with Susac syndrome.

CDR3 sequence: CASSSGGTNEKLFF. In nucleotides, the CDR3 is TGTGCCAGCAGCTCAGGGGGGACTAATGAAAAACTGTTTTTT. The chain has TRBV7-2 and TRBJ1-4, with 7 bases lining up with TRBD1. Germline V gene data show CDR1 as SGHTA and CDR2 as FQGNSA. CDR3 length: 14 amino acids. Trimming removed 4 bases from V and 2 bases from J; junction bases left unmatched: 1. Full variable domain (remainder filled in from reference TRBV7-2 and TRBJ1-4): GAGVSQSPSNKVTEKGKDVELRCDPISGHTALYWYRQSLGQGLEFLIYFQGNSAPDKSGLPSDRFSAERTGGSVSTLTIQRTQQEDSAVYLCASSSGGTNEKLFFGSGTQLSVL.

The chain is built from TRBV14 and TRBJ2-2, with TRBD2 identical over 9 bases. The germline V gene encodes CDR1 SGHDN and CDR2 FVKESK. The CDR3 loop spans 15 amino acids. J gave up 2 bases and V 6 bases, and 4 bases lay outside the gene matches. DNA for the CDR3: TGTGCCAGCAGACGCGGGGGGGCAAACACCGGGGAGCTGTTTTTT. Amino acid sequence: CASRRGGANTGELFF.

This clonotype appeared a single time. This chain uses TRBV24-1 with TRBJ2-1, with TRBD2 matching 7 bases. The CDR3 length is 14 residues. Germline assignment: CDR1 KGHDR and CDR2 SFDVKD. The trim removed 7 bases at V and 3 bases at J, leaving 5 bases unmatched. The CDR3 loop reads CATSSSGDYNEQFF. CDR3 coding DNA: TGTGCCACCAGCTCTAGCGGAGACTACAATGAGCAGTTCTTC.

CDR3 in amino acids: CASSPNRDEQYF. DNA for the CDR3: TGTGCCAGCTCACCGAACAGGGACGAGCAGTACTTC. The rearrangement links TRBV18 to TRBJ2-7; D is possibly TRBD1 (6 bases). CDR3 length equals 12 residues. The germline gives CDR1 KGHSH, CDR2 LQKENI. The V and J ends lost 3 bases and 5 bases respectively, with 8 bases between them.

The chain recombines TRBV18 with TRBJ2-7, with D possibly TRBD1 on 7 matching bases. The ends were cut back, 0 bases at V and 4 bases at J, with 13 bases in the middle. Germline loops: CDR1 KGHSH, CDR2 LQKENI. The CDR3 sequence is 15 residues long. The CDR3 here is CASSPPGGRGYEQYF. CDR3 coding DNA: TGTGCCAGCTCACCACCGGGAGGCAGGGGGTACGAGCAGTACTTC. The full variable domain, with the rest looked up from reference TRBV18 and TRBJ2-7, is NAGVMQNPRHLVRRRGQEARLRCSPMKGHSHVYWYRQLPEEGLKFMVYLQKENIIDESGMPKERFSAEFPKEGPSILRIQQVVRGDSAAYFCASSPPGGRGYEQYFGPGTRLTVT.

The gene calls are TRBV5-4 and TRBJ2-5; D perhaps matches TRBD2 (5 bases). Trimming took 0 bases from V and 7 from J, leaving 13 bases between them. This CDR3 contains 14 residues. CDR1 is SGHNT and CDR2 is YYREEE in the germline V gene (reference sequence). CDR3 sequence: CASSLGTSPGTQYF. The CDR3 DNA is TGTGCCAGCAGCTTGGGGACTTCCCCCGGGACCCAGTACTTC.

V gene TRBV20-1 combines with J gene TRBJ1-4; TRBD1 agrees at 12 bases. With V trimmed by 5 bases and J by 8 bases, 3 bases remained unmatched. Germline values: CDR1 DFQATT, CDR2 SNEGSKA (reference sequence). The CDR3 is 13 residues long. CDR3 amino acids: CSAGDRGPEKLFF. The CDR3 DNA follows: TGCAGTGCTGGGGACAGGGGGCCGGAAAAACTGTTTTTT.

The chain joins TRBV11-1 to TRBJ2-5; perhaps TRBD2 as D (6 bases). CDR1 and CDR2 from the germline V gene are SGHAT and FQDESV (reference sequence). Trimming cost V 1 base and J 7 bases, with 13 bases left between them. The CDR3 covers 14 residues. CDR3 protein: CASSLERGIGTQYF. CDR3 DNA sequence: TGTGCCAGCAGCTTAGAACGCGGGATCGGGACCCAGTACTTC.

This clonotype has only one observation. This chain links TRBV28 with TRBJ2-1; D is unresolved. Germline lookup yields CDR1 MDHEN and CDR2 SYDVKM. The CDR3 runs 15 residues. The germline V and J ends were trimmed by 7 bases and 3 bases, with 16 bases remaining between them. CDR3 amino acids: CASTFSGGNYNEQFF. In DNA form, the CDR3 reads TGTGCCAGCACTTTTTCGGGCGGAAACTACAATGAGCAGTTCTTC.

The V and J genes are TRBV28 and TRBJ2-5, with a possible D match to TRBD1 (5 bases). Germline loops: CDR1 MDHEN, CDR2 SYDVKM. This CDR3 spans 15 amino acids. Trimming cost V 2 bases and J 7 bases, with 17 bases left between them. The CDR3 DNA reads TGTGCCAGCAGTTTAGGTTCTTCTAGAAGGGGGACCCAGTACTTC. Translated, it gives CASSLGSSRRGTQYF.

This clonotype was observed a single time. The chain is built from TRBV19 and TRBJ1-5, with D uncertain. This CDR3 is 16 amino acids long. V was cut by 5 bases and J by 0 bases, with 14 bases left in between. Per the germline V gene, CDR1 is LNHDA and CDR2 is SQIVND (reference sequence). The CDR3 nucleotides read TGTGCCAGTAGTCCCGTGGAGGGATATAGCAATCAGCCCCAGCATTTT. Amino acid sequence: CASSPVEGYSNQPQHF.

The J gene is TRBJ2-4, the V gene TRBV7-2; D call uncertain. Germline V CDR1 and CDR2: SGHTA, FQGNSA. There are 17 residues in the CDR3. V lost 0 bases, J lost 1 base, and 13 bases lay in between. This CDR3 is CASSLALGLTAKNIQYF. CDR3 in DNA: TGTGCCAGCAGCTTAGCGCTGGGCTTAACCGCCAAAAACATTCAGTACTTC.

The rearrangement links TRBV6-6 to TRBJ2-7; 9 positions agree with TRBD2. In germline, CDR1 is MNHNY, CDR2 SVGAGI (reference sequence). Losses at the gene ends were 6 bases for V and 6 bases for J; bases not matched to a gene: 9. The CDR3 sequence is 14 residues long. CDR3 sequence reads: CASSLAGTTSEQYF. CDR3 DNA sequence: TGTGCCAGCAGCCTAGCGGGAACCACAAGCGAGCAGTACTTC.

This clonotype has a handful of counts. This chain uses TRBV5-4 with TRBJ1-3; D is unresolved. The length of the CDR3 is 13 residues. The V gene lost 0 bases and the J gene lost 4 bases, with 5 bases spanning the gap. Germline assignment: CDR1 SGHNT and CDR2 YYREEE (reference sequence). CDR3 DNA: TGTGCCAGCAGCTTGGCCGCAGGAAACACCATATATTTT. Its protein product is CASSLAAGNTIYF. Using reference TRBV5-4 and TRBJ1-3 for the parts outside the CDR3, the full variable domain is ETGVTQSPTHLIKTRGQQVTLRCSSQSGHNTVSWYQQALGQGPQFIFQYYREEENGRGNFPPRFSGLQFPNYSSELNVNALELDDSALYLCASSLAAGNTIYFGEGSWLTVV.

The chain recombines TRBV7-9 with TRBJ1-3; no firm D call. CDR1 and CDR2 from the germline V gene are SEHNR and FQNEAQ (reference sequence). Trimming removed 5 bases from V and 6 bases from J, with 11 bases in between. The CDR3 spans 13 residues. Here the CDR3 reads CASSLLGVNTIYF. CDR3 nucleotide sequence: TGTGCCAGCAGCCTCCTCGGGGTAAACACCATATATTTT. Full variable domain (outside the CDR3, taken from reference TRBV7-9 and TRBJ1-3): DTGVSQNPRHKITKRGQNVTFRCDPISEHNRLYWYRQTLGQGPEFLTYFQNEAQLEKSRLLSDRFSAERPKGSFSTLEIQRTEQGDSAMYLCASSLLGVNTIYFGEGSWLTVV.

This sequence joins TRBV7-2 and TRBJ2-5, with TRBD2 as a possible D gene (7 bases). This CDR3 is 16 amino acids long. Trimming removed 5 bases at V and 3 bases at J, with 19 bases between. Germline lookup yields CDR1 SGHTA and CDR2 FQGNSA. The CDR3 DNA reads as TGTGCCAGCAGCGAACAGGGAGGGCTTGTAAAAGAGACCCAGTACTTC. This codes for CASSEQGGLVKETQYF.

V usage is TRBV2 and J usage is TRBJ1-3; no reliable D call. The CDR3 runs to 13 residues. With 8 bases removed from V and 0 bases from J, the gap between germline ends came to 8 bases. The germline V gene encodes CDR1 SNHLY and CDR2 FYNNEI. CDR3 bases: TGTGCCAGCCTACCGGACTCTGGAAACACCATATATTTT. Residues: CASLPDSGNTIYF.

The chain is built from TRBV7-9 and TRBJ1-1; tentatively, D is TRBD1 (5 bases). In germline, CDR1 is SEHNR, CDR2 FQNEAQ (reference sequence). Trimming left V 2 bases short and J 5 bases short, with 15 bases between. CDR3 length: 15 amino acids. CDR3 amino acids: CASSLWQGGKTEAFF. CDR3 DNA: TGTGCCAGCAGCTTATGGCAGGGAGGGAAGACTGAAGCTTTCTTT. The full variable domain, rest sourced from reference TRBV7-9 and TRBJ1-1, is DTGVSQNPRHKITKRGQNVTFRCDPISEHNRLYWYRQTLGQGPEFLTYFQNEAQLEKSRLLSDRFSAERPKGSFSTLEIQRTEQGDSAMYLCASSLWQGGKTEAFFGQGTRLTVV.

The rearrangement links TRBV28 to TRBJ2-3; D uncertain. The CDR3 consists of 16 residues. Trimming took 5 bases from V and 2 from J, leaving 17 bases between them. The V gene's germline CDR1 is MDHEN and CDR2 SYDVKM. The CDR3 DNA reads as TGTGCCAGCAGTCCACTCAACCGGGCCCTCACAGATACGCAGTATTTT. This gives the protein CASSPLNRALTDTQYF.

The gene calls are TRBV20-1 and TRBJ2-2, with D possibly TRBD1 on 5 matching bases. With 0 bases removed from V and 5 bases from J, the gap between germline ends came to 13 bases. This CDR3 has 15 amino acids. CDR1 and CDR2 (germline): DFQATT, SNEGSKA (reference sequence). CDR3 in DNA: TGCAGTGCTAGAGATCTGCAGGGTGGAACCGGGGAGCTGTTTTTT. As protein: CSARDLQGGTGELFF.

A single count supports this clonotype. V and J are TRBV29-1 and TRBJ2-3; tentatively, D is TRBD2 (6 bases). The germline V gene has CDR1 SQVTM and CDR2 ANQGSEA. The V end lost 3 bases, the J end lost 0 bases, and 22 bases lay between the germline ends. The CDR3 totals 18 residues. The CDR3 DNA follows: TGCAGCGTTGATTCGTGGAGTCGCGGACTATCAAGCACAGATACGCAGTATTTT. This translates into CSVDSWSRGLSSTDTQYF.

J is TRBJ1-5 and V is TRBV5-1; 7 positions match TRBD1. CDR1 and CDR2 from the germline V gene are SGHRS and YFSETQ. After removal of 0 bases from V and 4 bases from J, the junction contained 7 bases not matched to a gene. The CDR3 has 16 amino acids. This CDR3 is CASSLGPDRPNQPQHF. The CDR3 DNA sequence: TGCGCCAGCAGCTTGGGACCGGACAGGCCTAATCAGCCCCAGCATTTT.

J is TRBJ1-4 and V is TRBV4-1; D not certain. The V end lost 4 bases, the J end lost 6 bases, and 9 bases lay between the germline ends. CDR3 length equals 13 residues. The V gene's germline CDR1 is MGHRA and CDR2 YSYEKL. The CDR3 DNA is TGCGCCAGCAGCCCTAACATTTATGAAAAACTGTTTTTT. This sequence encodes CASSPNIYEKLFF.

The V and J genes are TRBV18 and TRBJ2-1, with D perhaps TRBD1 or TRBD2 (6 bases each). Trimming removed 0 bases from V and 3 bases from J, with 12 bases in between. The CDR3 runs 16 residues. Germline loops: CDR1 KGHSH, CDR2 LQKENI. The CDR3 DNA reads as TGTGCCAGCTCACCACCGGGACGGGGGCGCTACAATGAGCAGTTCTTC. This encodes CASSPPGRGRYNEQFF. The full variable domain, completed using reference TRBV18 and TRBJ2-1, is NAGVMQNPRHLVRRRGQEARLRCSPMKGHSHVYWYRQLPEEGLKFMVYLQKENIIDESGMPKERFSAEFPKEGPSILRIQQVVRGDSAAYFCASSPPGRGRYNEQFFGPGTRLTVL.

This rearrangement joins TRBV11-2 to TRBJ2-2, with 7 bases that match TRBD1. The CDR3 has 16 residues. V gave up 5 bases and J gave up 0 bases; unmatched junction bases: 6. Germline-derived CDR1 and CDR2 are SGHAT and FQNNGV. Here the CDR3 reads CASSPGQRSNTGELFF. As DNA, the CDR3 is TGTGCCAGCAGCCCGGGACAGAGGTCGAACACCGGGGAGCTGTTTTTT. The entire variable domain, with the rest obtained from reference TRBV11-2 and TRBJ2-2, is as follows: EAGVAQSPRYKIIEKRQSVAFWCNPISGHATLYWYQQILGQGPKLLIQFQNNGVVDDSQLPKDRFSAERLKGVDSTLKIQPAKLEDSAVYLCASSPGQRSNTGELFFGEGSRLTVL.

The gene calls are TRBV20-1 and TRBJ2-1; D not certain. The CDR3 runs to 16 residues. Per germline, CDR1 DFQATT and CDR2 SNEGSKA (reference sequence). V was shortened by 1 base and J by 1 base, with 14 bases between the two germline ends. CDR3 sequence: CSARGPTVGSYNEQFF. CDR3 DNA: TGCAGTGCTAGAGGCCCGACTGTAGGTTCCTACAATGAGCAGTTCTTC.

The V gene is TRBV3-1, the J gene TRBJ1-1; 7 bases align to TRBD1. This CDR3 has 17 amino acids. Germline V lookup: CDR1 LGHDT, CDR2 YNNKEL (reference sequence). The V gene end was trimmed by 6 bases and the J gene end by 1 base; junction bases not matched to a gene: 14. The CDR3 is CASRREQGPIRNTEAFF. CDR3 DNA: TGTGCCAGCAGGCGGGAACAGGGGCCAATTAGGAACACTGAAGCTTTCTTT.

The chain employs TRBV7-2 and TRBJ2-2, with 7 nucleotides matching TRBD1. The trim removed 4 bases at V and 7 bases at J, leaving 9 bases unmatched. CDR1 is SGHTA, CDR2 FQGNSA, per germline. The CDR3 covers 15 residues. CDR3: CASSSFGPGGGELFF. In DNA, the CDR3 is TGTGCCAGCAGCTCCTTCGGTCCAGGGGGCGGGGAGCTGTTTTTT.

The V gene is TRBV30, the J gene TRBJ2-2; tentative D call: TRBD1 (5 bases). CDR3 length: 17 residues. Trimming took off 1 base at V and 4 bases at J, with 19 bases between the two ends. Germline V gene sequence: CDR1 GTSNPN, CDR2 SVGIG (reference sequence). The CDR3 loop is CAWSAPYGARGTGELFF. CDR3 coding DNA: TGTGCCTGGAGTGCGCCTTATGGGGCTCGTGGCACCGGGGAGCTGTTTTTT. The variable domain in full, completed from reference TRBV30 and TRBJ2-2, reads SQTIHQWPATLVQPVGSPLSLECTVEGTSNPNLYWYRQAAGRGLQLLFYSVGIGQISSEVPQNLSASRPQDRQFILSSKKLLLSDSGFYLCAWSAPYGARGTGELFFGEGSRLTVL.

This chain joins TRBV20-1 and TRBJ1-2, with unresolved D. This CDR3 has 13 amino acids. Germline V lookup: CDR1 DFQATT, CDR2 SNEGSKA (reference sequence). The germline V and J ends were trimmed by 6 bases and 4 bases, with 15 bases remaining between them. The CDR3 loop is CSALSPTPYGYTF. The CDR3 nucleotides read TGCAGTGCCCTGAGTCCGACACCCTATGGCTACACCTTC.

V and J are TRBV27 and TRBJ2-5, with 7 bases that match TRBD1. Germline V gene sequence: CDR1 MNHEY, CDR2 SMNVEV (reference sequence). The trim removed 5 bases at V and 5 bases at J, leaving 11 bases unmatched. The CDR3 sequence is 15 residues long. CDR3 sequence (DNA): TGTGCCAGCAGTCCCAGACAGGGTTCTCAGGAGACCCAGTACTTC. Residues: CASSPRQGSQETQYF.

This clonotype was detected a few times. This chain links TRBV6-5 with TRBJ2-1; D not resolved. CDR3 length equals 16 residues. V was cut by 2 bases and J by 4 bases, with 15 bases left in between. Germline V gene sequence: CDR1 MNHEY, CDR2 SVGAGI. The CDR3 DNA follows: TGTGCCAGCAGTTACAGCCCGCCGGCTAGGTACAATGAGCAGTTCTTC. Residues: CASSYSPPARYNEQFF.